The clone carrying this TCR beta chain was detected only a few times. This entry belongs to a study of T-cell memory formation after mild COVID-19. About the research overall: Largely donor-specific sequence clusters came from two donors.

The V gene's germline CDR1 is MNHEY and CDR2 SVGAGI. Trimming took off 8 bases at V and 8 bases at J, with 14 bases between the two ends. The CDR3 covers 12 residues. Each CDR3 protein is one row after TCRdb ran MiXCR on the 5' RACE reads. The repertoire holds approximately 300,000 distinct CDR3 sequences, with 15% to 20% as singletons. The sample comprised PBMCs or a T cell subset sorted from them (not recorded which). This TCR came from a man between 18 and 35 years old who had mild COVID-19 (a few samples of this study predate the infection). Cell type and time point are not known. V and J are TRBV6-5 and TRBJ2-3; D is undetermined. CDR3 DNA: TGTGCCAGCGGCGATAAGGCGGCTACGCAGTATTTT. This gives the protein CASGDKAATQYF.